This T cell receptor beta chain was identified during a study of Graves' ophthalmopathy and Graves' hyperthyroidism. Study information: Hyperthyroidism qualified as stable when ophthalmopathy did not develop within 18 months of follow-up.

For repertoire sequencing, the TCR beta CDR3 regions were amplified from RNA transcripts. HTBI primers served in a first-round RT-PCR, which a second-round multiplex PCR followed. MiXCR was run by TCRdb on the multiplex PCR reads, yielding one entry per CDR3 protein. Of over a million distinct CDR3 sequences listed, 35% to 40% are singletons. There are 15 residues in the CDR3. The germline V gene has CDR1 SGHDN and CDR2 FVKESK. Trimming at V came to 6 bases and at J to 3 bases, leaving 10 bases not matched to a gene. This clonotype was recorded a few times. The TCR comes from an adult man with Graves' hyperthyroidism. The sample taken for sequencing was peripheral blood or thyroid tissue (not recorded which). The rearrangement joins TRBV14 to TRBJ1-1; 7 nucleotides align to TRBD1. The CDR3 DNA reads TGTGCCAGCAGTTCGCAGGGCAGGGGGTACACTGAAGCTTTCTTT. It specifies CASSSQGRGYTEAFF.